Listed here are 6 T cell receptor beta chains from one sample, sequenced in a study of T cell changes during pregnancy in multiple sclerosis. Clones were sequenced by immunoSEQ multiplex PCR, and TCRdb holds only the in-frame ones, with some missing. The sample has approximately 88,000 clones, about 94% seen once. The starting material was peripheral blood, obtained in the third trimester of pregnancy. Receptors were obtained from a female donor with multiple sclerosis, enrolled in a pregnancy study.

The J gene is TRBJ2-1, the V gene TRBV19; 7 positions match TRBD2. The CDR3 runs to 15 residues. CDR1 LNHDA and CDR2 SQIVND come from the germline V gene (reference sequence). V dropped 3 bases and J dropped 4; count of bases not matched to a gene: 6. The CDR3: CASSMGGLGYNEQFF. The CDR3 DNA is TGTGCCAGTAGTATGGGAGGGCTCGGGTACAATGAGCAGTTCTTC.

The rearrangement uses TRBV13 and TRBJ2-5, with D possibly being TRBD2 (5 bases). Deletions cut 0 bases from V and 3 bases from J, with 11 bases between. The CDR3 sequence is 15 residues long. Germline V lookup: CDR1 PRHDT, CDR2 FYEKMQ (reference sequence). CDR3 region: CASSLGGFGEETQYF. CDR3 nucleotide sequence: TGTGCCAGCAGCTTAGGGGGTTTCGGGGAAGAGACCCAGTACTTC.

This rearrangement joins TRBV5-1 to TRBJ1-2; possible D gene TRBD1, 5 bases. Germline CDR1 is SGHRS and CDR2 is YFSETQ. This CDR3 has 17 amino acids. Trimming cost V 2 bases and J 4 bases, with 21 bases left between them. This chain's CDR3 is CASSLVPGLRDSYGYTF. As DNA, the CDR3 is TGCGCCAGCAGCTTAGTACCCGGGCTCAGGGATAGCTATGGCTACACCTTC.

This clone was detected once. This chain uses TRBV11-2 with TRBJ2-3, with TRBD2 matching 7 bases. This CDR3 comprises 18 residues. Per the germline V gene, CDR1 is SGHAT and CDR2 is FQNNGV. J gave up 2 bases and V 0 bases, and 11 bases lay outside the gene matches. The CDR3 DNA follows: TGTGCCAGCAGCTTAGATGAGATATGGGGGAGGGACACAGATACGCAGTATTTT. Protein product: CASSLDEIWGRDTDTQYF. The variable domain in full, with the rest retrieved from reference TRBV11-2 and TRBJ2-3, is EAGVAQSPRYKIIEKRQSVAFWCNPISGHATLYWYQQILGQGPKLLIQFQNNGVVDDSQLPKDRFSAERLKGVDSTLKIQPAKLEDSAVYLCASSLDEIWGRDTDTQYFGPGTRLTVL.

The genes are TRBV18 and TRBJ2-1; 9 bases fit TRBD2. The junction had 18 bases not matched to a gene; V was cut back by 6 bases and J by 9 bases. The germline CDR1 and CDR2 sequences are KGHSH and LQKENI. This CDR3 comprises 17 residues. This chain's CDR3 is CASSPRLAGGPVGEQFF. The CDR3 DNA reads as TGTGCCAGCTCCCCTCGGCTGGCGGGAGGGCCGGTAGGTGAGCAGTTCTTC.

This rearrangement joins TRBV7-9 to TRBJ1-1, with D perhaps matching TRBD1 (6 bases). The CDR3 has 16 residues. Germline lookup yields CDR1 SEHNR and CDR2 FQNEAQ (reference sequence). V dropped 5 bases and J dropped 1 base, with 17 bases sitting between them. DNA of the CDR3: TGTGCCAGCAGCCTTGAACTCCCGGACAGGAACACTGAAGCTTTCTTT. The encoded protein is CASSLELPDRNTEAFF. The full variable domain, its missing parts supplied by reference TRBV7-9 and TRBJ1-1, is DTGVSQNPRHKITKRGQNVTFRCDPISEHNRLYWYRQTLGQGPEFLTYFQNEAQLEKSRLLSDRFSAERPKGSFSTLEIQRTEQGDSAMYLCASSLELPDRNTEAFFGQGTRLTVV.